These 32 T cell receptor beta chains share one sample of origin, sequenced in a study of T cell repertoires in cytomegalovirus infection. In TCRdb, the reads were re-called with MiXCR into one record per CDR3 protein. This table holds 150,000 to 200,000 distinct CDR3 sequences, 28% found once. The sample was PBMCs. The receptors derive from a human donor in good health (CMV status not recorded). Some clones in this sample may be carry-over from other donors' samples.

This clonotype has just a few counts. The chain uses TRBV2 and TRBJ2-3; tentatively, D is TRBD2 (5 bases). CDR1 SNHLY and CDR2 FYNNEI come from the germline V gene. CDR3 length: 14 amino acids. The ends were cut back, 4 bases at V and 4 bases at J, with 12 bases in the middle. The chain's CDR3 is CASSATDSADTQYF. The CDR3 DNA sequence: TGTGCCAGCAGTGCGACGGATAGCGCAGATACGCAGTATTTT.

V and J are TRBV2 and TRBJ1-2, with 7 bases lining up with TRBD1. The germline V gene encodes CDR1 SNHLY and CDR2 FYNNEI. This CDR3 is built from 14 residues. The V and J ends lost 4 bases and 4 bases, in that order; junction bases with no gene match: 6. The CDR3 loop reads CASSVTGDLYGYTF. The CDR3, as DNA: TGTGCCAGCAGTGTAACAGGGGACCTCTATGGCTACACCTTC.

The rearrangement uses TRBV2 and TRBJ1-4; D not certain. Looked up from germline, CDR1 is SNHLY and CDR2 is FYNNEI. V was pared by 5 bases and J by 0 bases, with 10 bases between. This CDR3 spans 15 amino acids. The CDR3 protein is CASSPNIATNEKLFF. The CDR3 DNA reads as TGTGCCAGCAGTCCGAATATCGCAACTAATGAAAAACTGTTTTTT.

This chain links TRBV2 with TRBJ2-5, with 7 bases fitting TRBD1. Trimming removed 5 bases from V and 0 bases from J; junction bases left unmatched: 6. The CDR3 covers 15 residues. The germline V gene has CDR1 SNHLY and CDR2 FYNNEI. In DNA form, the CDR3 reads TGTGCCAGCAGTCAATTAGGGACAGACCAAGAGACCCAGTACTTC. As protein: CASSQLGTDQETQYF.

The chain joins TRBV4-1 to TRBJ2-3, with 10 bases that match TRBD2. CDR1 is MGHRA and CDR2 is YSYEKL in the germline V gene. The junction had 7 bases not matched to a gene; V was cut back by 0 bases and J by 4 bases. There are 17 residues in the CDR3. The CDR3 reads CASSQDPRLAGADTQYF. Written as DNA, the CDR3 is TGCGCCAGCAGCCAAGATCCGCGGCTAGCGGGGGCAGATACGCAGTATTTT.

In DNA form, the CDR3 reads TGTGCCACCAGGGGAGACAGGGCGAACACTGAAGCTTTCTTT. Translation gives CATRGDRANTEAFF. The chain is built from TRBV10-3 and TRBJ1-1, with 7 bases fitting TRBD1. The CDR3 totals 14 residues. Germline V gives CDR1 ENHRY, CDR2 SYGVKD. With V trimmed by 10 bases and J by 1 base, 9 bases remained unmatched.

The chain is built from TRBV29-1 and TRBJ2-2, with D possibly being TRBD2 (6 bases). V lost 6 bases, J lost 7 bases, and 18 bases lay in between. This CDR3 is 14 amino acids long. Per germline, CDR1 SQVTM and CDR2 ANQGSEA. CDR3 bases: TGCAGCGTCCGCTTCCGGGGGATGGGCGGGGAGCTGTTTTTT. This encodes CSVRFRGMGGELFF.

This clonotype was seen a handful of times. The rearrangement links TRBV7-2 to TRBJ2-7; D uncertain. Deletions cut 5 bases from V and 2 bases from J, with 16 bases between. CDR1 and CDR2 from the germline V gene are SGHTA and FQGNSA. This CDR3 comprises 15 residues. The CDR3 is CASSLVAVSTYEQYF. The DNA of the CDR3 is TGTGCCAGCAGCCTAGTGGCGGTCAGTACCTACGAGCAGTACTTC.

Only a few counts were recorded for this clonotype. The chain has TRBV11-2 and TRBJ2-1; possibly TRBD1 or TRBD2 for D (5 bases each). Germline values: CDR1 SGHAT, CDR2 FQNNGV. Between the trimmed V and J ends, which lost 4 bases and 0 bases, there was a span of 16 bases. The CDR3 length is 17 residues. In DNA form, the CDR3 reads TGTGCCAGCAGCTCCTACCGGGACCGGAGCTCCTACAATGAGCAGTTCTTC. Amino acid sequence: CASSSYRDRSSYNEQFF.

Here the CDR3 reads CASNTQVGGETQYF. As DNA, the CDR3 is TGTGCCAGCAACACACAGGTGGGAGGAGAGACCCAGTACTTC. The chain has TRBV6-5 and TRBJ2-5, with D perhaps matching TRBD2 (6 bases). Germline CDR1 is MNHEY and CDR2 is SVGAGI. The CDR3 is 14 amino acids. V lost 7 bases to trimming and J lost 4 bases, with 16 bases between them.

This clonotype came up a few times. The CDR3 is CASSEMPGLDYNEQFF. As DNA, the CDR3 is TGTGCCAGCAGTGAAATGCCGGGACTTGACTACAATGAGCAGTTCTTC. The chain combines TRBV6-1 with TRBJ2-1; maybe TRBD2 (6 bases). The CDR3 has 16 residues. The ends were cut back, 2 bases at V and 3 bases at J, with 14 bases in the middle. Germline V CDR1 and CDR2: MNHNS, SASEGT.

The rearrangement links TRBV19 to TRBJ2-7; TRBD2 is a possible D gene (7 bases). The CDR3 is made up of 14 amino acids. Germline lookup yields CDR1 LNHDA and CDR2 SQIVND (reference sequence). The V gene lost 5 bases and the J gene lost 2 bases, with 13 bases spanning the gap. The CDR3 protein is CASSLGGQAYEQYF. In DNA, the CDR3 is TGTGCCAGTAGTCTCGGGGGGCAAGCCTACGAGCAGTACTTC.

This clonotype was counted between two and nine times. The genes are TRBV6-2 or TRBV6-3 and TRBJ2-3; unclear D gene. In germline, CDR1 is MNHEY, CDR2 SVGEGT. V was trimmed by 5 bases and J by 6 bases, leaving 6 bases between them. The CDR3 is 11 residues long. CDR3 bases: TGTGCCAGCAGTACCACCGATACGCAGTATTTT. It yields the protein CASSTTDTQYF.

The chain links TRBV19 to TRBJ1-2; D not certain. The CDR3 contains 17 residues. V was trimmed by 5 bases and J by 2 bases, leaving 21 bases between them. The germline gives CDR1 LNHDA, CDR2 SQIVND (reference sequence). The CDR3 reads CASSSGYRRTANYGYTF. In DNA form, the CDR3 reads TGTGCCAGTAGTTCCGGATATAGACGGACTGCGAACTATGGCTACACCTTC.

The chain links TRBV10-3 to TRBJ2-2; 8 bases line up with TRBD1. The V gene's germline CDR1 is ENHRY and CDR2 SYGVKD. The CDR3 is made up of 18 amino acids. Trimming removed 10 bases from V and 1 base from J; junction bases left unmatched: 17. CDR3 sequence (DNA): TGTGCCACTAGGGGAGTGGACAGGGAAGGCAGGAACACCGGGGAGCTGTTTTTT. Translation gives CATRGVDREGRNTGELFF.

This chain connects TRBV6-8 to TRBJ2-2; TRBD2 aligns across 13 bases. Germline V lookup: CDR1 MNHGY, CDR2 SAAAGT. The CDR3 is made up of 18 amino acids. J gave up 6 bases and V 6 bases, and 13 bases lay outside the gene matches. This CDR3 reads CASRTGTSGVRRPGELFF. CDR3 in DNA: TGTGCCAGCAGAACCGGGACTAGCGGGGTCCGACGCCCCGGGGAGCTGTTTTTT.

The chain uses TRBV29-1 and TRBJ1-2; a weak D match, TRBD1 (6 bases). The CDR3 covers 13 residues. Germline CDR1 and CDR2: SQVTM and ANQGSEA. With 7 bases removed from V and 4 bases from J, the gap between germline ends came to 16 bases. The DNA for the CDR3 is TGCAGCGCGGGAGGGGGGCAAGGCTATGGCTACACCTTC. Its translation: CSAGGGQGYGYTF.

Many counts were recorded for this clonotype. This chain uses TRBV7-2 with TRBJ1-1; D possibly corresponds to TRBD1 (5 bases). Germline values: CDR1 SGHTA, CDR2 FQGNSA. There are 14 residues in the CDR3. V lost 1 base to trimming and J lost 3 bases, with 9 bases between them. CDR3 nucleotides: TGTGCCAGCAGCTTAGTTGGAGGGGACACTGAAGCTTTCTTT. It codes for CASSLVGGDTEAFF.

This sequence joins TRBV11-2 and TRBJ1-1; no reliable D call. The V end was cut by 5 bases, the J end by 5 bases, with 12 bases between. Per germline, CDR1 SGHAT and CDR2 FQNNGV. This CDR3 is 13 amino acids long. CDR3 loop: CASSPGPGTEAFF. The CDR3, as DNA: TGTGCCAGCAGCCCAGGTCCGGGAACTGAAGCTTTCTTT.

V and J are TRBV20-1 and TRBJ2-1; the match to TRBD2 covers 7 bases. Germline V gene lookup returns CDR1 DFQATT and CDR2 SNEGSKA (reference sequence). The CDR3 has 14 amino acids. V lost 5 bases to trimming and J lost 0 bases; unmatched junction nucleotides: 4. The CDR3 DNA is TGCAGTGCTTGGGAGGGGATCTCCTACAATGAGCAGTTCTTC. Translating gives CSAWEGISYNEQFF.

This clonotype was found a few times. This chain links TRBV28 with TRBJ2-1; D is uncertain. This CDR3 has 12 amino acids. Germline V CDR1 and CDR2: MDHEN, SYDVKM. Trimming pared 7 bases from V and 4 bases from J, leaving 8 bases between. Written as DNA, the CDR3 is TGTGCCAGCACTGCCGTATACAATGAGCAGTTCTTC. This translates into CASTAVYNEQFF.

V and J are TRBV2 and TRBJ2-3; the match to TRBD1 covers 7 bases. With 2 bases clipped from V and 5 bases from J, the junction kept 10 bases outside the gene matches. Germline CDR1 reads SNHLY; CDR2 reads FYNNEI. This CDR3 region has 16 residues. In DNA form, the CDR3 reads TGTGCCAGCAGTGAATACGGCAGGGCAGGGGGAGATACGCAGTATTTT. As protein: CASSEYGRAGGDTQYF.

The CDR3 sequence: CSAPAGQLNTEAFF. CDR3 in DNA: TGCAGTGCTCCCGCCGGACAGCTGAACACTGAAGCTTTCTTT. The chain has TRBV20-1 and TRBJ1-1, with TRBD1 as a possible D gene (6 bases). V lost 5 bases and J lost 0, with 13 bases in between. CDR1 is DFQATT, CDR2 SNEGSKA, per germline (reference sequence). The length of the CDR3 is 14 residues.

The V call is TRBV5-1, the J call TRBJ1-1, with 10 bases lining up with TRBD1. The CDR3 runs 15 residues. J lost 6 bases, V lost 0 bases, and 5 bases had no gene match. Germline V gene lookup returns CDR1 SGHRS and CDR2 YFSETQ. The CDR3 protein is CASSLAGTGDSEAFF. In DNA, the CDR3 is TGCGCCAGCAGCTTGGCCGGGACAGGGGACTCTGAAGCTTTCTTT.

This clonotype was recorded many times. The chain joins TRBV7-2 to TRBJ2-6; 9 bases agree with TRBD1. V lost 4 bases, J lost 0 bases, and 7 bases stayed unmatched. Germline assignment: CDR1 SGHTA and CDR2 FQGNSA. The CDR3 covers 18 residues. CDR3 DNA sequence: TGTGCCAGCAGCTCCCCCGGGACAGGGAGCTCTGGGGCCAACGTCCTGACTTTC. It translates to CASSSPGTGSSGANVLTF.

The chain combines TRBV20-1 with TRBJ1-3, with TRBD1 as a possible D gene (6 bases). V was trimmed by 3 bases and J by 3 bases, leaving 12 bases between them. The CDR3 extends over 14 amino acids. Germline V gene lookup returns CDR1 DFQATT and CDR2 SNEGSKA (reference sequence). The CDR3 sequence: CSASPTGRGNTIYF. In DNA, the CDR3 is TGCAGTGCTAGCCCCACAGGGCGTGGAAACACCATATATTTT.

This chain uses TRBV4-1 with TRBJ2-2, with TRBD2 matching over 11 bases. In germline, CDR1 is MGHRA, CDR2 YSYEKL. This CDR3 contains 17 residues. J lost 0 bases, V lost 0 bases, and 0 bases had no gene match. The CDR3 loop is CASSQEGLAANTGELFF. The CDR3 DNA follows: TGCGCCAGCAGCCAAGAGGGACTAGCGGCGAACACCGGGGAGCTGTTTTTT.

This clonotype appeared a few times. The J gene is TRBJ2-6, the V gene TRBV5-6, with D unresolved. CDR3 length: 19 amino acids. Looked up from germline, CDR1 is SGHDT and CDR2 is YYEEEE. The ends were cut back, 0 bases at V and 0 bases at J, with 16 bases in the middle. This CDR3 reads CASSLDLVTALSGANVLTF. The CDR3 DNA follows: TGTGCCAGCAGCTTGGATTTGGTCACCGCTCTCTCTGGGGCCAACGTCCTGACTTTC.

This chain uses TRBV10-3 with TRBJ2-7; possible D gene TRBD2, 7 bases. V was pared by 0 bases and J by 2 bases, with 14 bases between. The CDR3 totals 16 residues. Germline V lookup: CDR1 ENHRY, CDR2 SYGVKD. CDR3 residues: CAISESERGTTYEQYF. The CDR3 coding sequence is TGTGCCATCAGTGAGTCTGAGAGGGGGACTACCTACGAGCAGTACTTC.

This chain joins TRBV15 and TRBJ2-5; tentative D call: TRBD1 (5 bases). Germline loops: CDR1 LNHNV, CDR2 YYDKDF (reference sequence). Trimming left V 0 bases short and J 5 bases short, with 13 bases between. The CDR3 has 15 amino acids. The CDR3 DNA reads as TGTGCCACCAGCAGAGATCAGCAGGGTCTGGAGACCCAGTACTTC. Translation: CATSRDQQGLETQYF.

This clonotype was counted only a few times. This rearrangement joins TRBV10-3 to TRBJ2-1; TRBD2 agrees at 10 bases. With V trimmed by 9 bases and J by 1 base, 0 bases remained unmatched. CDR3 size: 13 residues. Germline V gene data show CDR1 as ENHRY and CDR2 as SYGVKD. Here the CDR3 reads CAISGRSYNEQFF. CDR3 in DNA: TGTGCCATTAGCGGGAGGTCCTACAATGAGCAGTTCTTC.

The table lists this clonotype with many counts. The chain's CDR3 is CASSLTGSTEAFF. The CDR3 DNA reads TGTGCCAGCAGCTTAACAGGGTCCACTGAAGCTTTCTTT. The V gene is TRBV7-6, the J gene TRBJ1-1; D possibly corresponds to TRBD1 (6 bases). The length of the CDR3 is 13 residues. Germline V gene sequence: CDR1 SGHVS, CDR2 FNYEAQ. Trimming took 2 bases from V and 4 from J, leaving 8 bases between them. The complete variable domain, with remaining parts taken from reference TRBV7-6 and TRBJ1-1, reads GAGVSQSPRYKVTKRGQDVALRCDPISGHVSLYWYRQALGQGPEFLTYFNYEAQQDKSGLPNDRFSAERPEGSISTLTIQRTEQRDSAMYRCASSLTGSTEAFFGQGTRLTVV.